A single sample gave rise to the 5 T cell receptor beta chains below, sequenced in a study of radiotherapy plus CTLA-4 blockade in lung cancer. This table comes from immunoSEQ multiplex PCR, and its TCRdb copy is limited to in-frame clones, with some not included. The sample includes about 51,000 clones, around 79% seen only once; the top ten take 8.5%. The sequenced sample was peripheral blood, obtained from a patient treated with radiotherapy plus ipilimumab. The receptors here all came from a human donor with non-small cell lung cancer who had a complete response to radiotherapy plus ipilimumab.

The rearrangement joins TRBV10-3 to TRBJ2-5; 7 bases align to TRBD1. The germline gives CDR1 ENHRY, CDR2 SYGVKD. After removal of 6 bases from V and 5 bases from J, the junction contained 3 bases not matched to a gene. This CDR3 contains 12 residues. CDR3 in amino acids: CAIRSRGETQYF. Written as DNA, the CDR3 is TGTGCCATCAGGAGCAGGGGGGAGACCCAGTACTTC.

J is TRBJ2-7 and V is TRBV6-5, with D uncertain. The CDR3 runs 15 residues. Germline V gene lookup returns CDR1 MNHEY and CDR2 SVGAGI. V shed 5 bases and J shed 0 bases, with 14 bases lying between them. CDR3 in amino acids: CASSLKLLSSYEQYF. The CDR3 bases are TGTGCCAGCAGTCTGAAACTGCTGAGCTCCTACGAGCAGTACTTC.

V usage is TRBV19 and J usage is TRBJ1-5; D is unclear. V gave up 10 bases and J gave up 7 bases, with 17 bases separating them. CDR3 length: 13 amino acids. Germline V gives CDR1 LNHDA, CDR2 SQIVND (reference sequence). DNA of the CDR3: TGTGCCACCAGGATATCGGTTGGGCAGCCCCAGCATTTT. It specifies CATRISVGQPQHF.

This clone turned up a few times. The rearrangement links TRBV5-8 to TRBJ1-3; unclear D gene. V lost 0 bases and J 2 bases, leaving 9 bases between the germline ends. Per germline, CDR1 SGHTS and CDR2 YDEGEE. This CDR3 comprises 15 residues. CDR3 DNA sequence: TGTGCCAGCAGCTTGGTGGCGACTGCTGGAAACACCATATATTTT. The encoded protein is CASSLVATAGNTIYF.

This clone occurred a few times. The V gene is TRBV12-2, the J gene TRBJ1-3. TRBV12-2 is annotated as a pseudogene. The CDR3 runs to 14 residues. The CDR3 loop is CASRLDRAGNTIYF. CDR3 sequence (DNA): TGTGCAAGTCGCTTAGACCGGGCTGGAAACACCATATATTTT.